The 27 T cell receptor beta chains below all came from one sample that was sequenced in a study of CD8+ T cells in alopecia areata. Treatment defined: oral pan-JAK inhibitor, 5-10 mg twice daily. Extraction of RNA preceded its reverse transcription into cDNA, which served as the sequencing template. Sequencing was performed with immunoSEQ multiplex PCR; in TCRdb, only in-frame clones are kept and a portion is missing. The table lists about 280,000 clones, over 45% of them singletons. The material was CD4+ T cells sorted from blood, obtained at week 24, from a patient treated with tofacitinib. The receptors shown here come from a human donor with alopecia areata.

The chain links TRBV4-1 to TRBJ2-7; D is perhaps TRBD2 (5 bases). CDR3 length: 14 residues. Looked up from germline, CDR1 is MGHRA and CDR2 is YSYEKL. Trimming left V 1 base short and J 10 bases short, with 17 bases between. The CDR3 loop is CASSQVGPEGFQYF. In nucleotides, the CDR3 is TGCGCCAGCAGCCAAGTGGGCCCCGAGGGTTTCCAGTACTTC.

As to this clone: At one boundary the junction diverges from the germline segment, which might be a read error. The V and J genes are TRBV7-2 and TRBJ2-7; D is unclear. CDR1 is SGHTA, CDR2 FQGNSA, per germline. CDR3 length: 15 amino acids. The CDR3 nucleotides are TGTGCCAGCAGCCCTTCTCTGGGCAACTCCAACGAGCAGTACTTC. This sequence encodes CASSPSLGNSNEQYF.

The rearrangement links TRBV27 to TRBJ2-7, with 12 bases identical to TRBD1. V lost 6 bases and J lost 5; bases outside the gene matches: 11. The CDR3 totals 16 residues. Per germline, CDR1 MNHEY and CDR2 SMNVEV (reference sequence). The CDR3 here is CASRGSGTGGFDEQYF. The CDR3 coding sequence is TGTGCCAGCAGGGGGTCCGGGACAGGGGGCTTCGACGAGCAGTACTTC.

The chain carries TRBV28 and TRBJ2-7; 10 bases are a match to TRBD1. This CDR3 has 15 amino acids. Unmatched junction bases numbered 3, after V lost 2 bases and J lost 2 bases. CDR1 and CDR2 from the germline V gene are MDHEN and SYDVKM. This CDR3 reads CASSLPGTGAYEQYF. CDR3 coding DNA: TGTGCCAGCAGTTTACCCGGGACAGGGGCCTACGAGCAGTACTTC. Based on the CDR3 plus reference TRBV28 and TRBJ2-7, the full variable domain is DVKVTQSSRYLVKRTGEKVFLECVQDMDHENMFWYRQDPGLGLRLIYFSYDVKMKEKGDIPEGYSVSREKKERFSLILESASTNQTSMYLCASSLPGTGAYEQYFGPGTRLTVT.

The CDR3 coding sequence is TGCGCCAGCAGCCAACCCGGACTAGCGGGGGGCCCTATCGCCTACAATGAGCAGTTCTTC. Encoded protein: CASSQPGLAGGPIAYNEQFF. The chain recombines TRBV4-1 with TRBJ2-1; 14 nucleotides line up with TRBD2. The germline gives CDR1 MGHRA, CDR2 YSYEKL. The CDR3 spans 20 residues. Losses at the gene ends were 2 bases for V and 2 bases for J; bases not matched to a gene: 11.

The DNA of the CDR3 is TGTGCCAGCAGCTTGGGACAGGGGTTCAACATTCAGTACTTC. Amino acid sequence: CASSLGQGFNIQYF. The chain has TRBV5-4 and TRBJ2-4; 8 nucleotides align to TRBD1. Germline CDR1 and CDR2: SGHNT and YYREEE (reference sequence). The junction had 3 bases not matched to a gene; V was cut back by 0 bases and J by 7 bases. The CDR3 loop spans 14 amino acids.

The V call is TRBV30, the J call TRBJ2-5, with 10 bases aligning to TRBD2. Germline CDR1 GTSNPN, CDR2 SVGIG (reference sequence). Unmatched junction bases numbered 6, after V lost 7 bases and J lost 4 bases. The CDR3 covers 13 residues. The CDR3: CAFSGGKAETQYF. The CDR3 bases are TGTGCCTTTAGCGGGGGGAAGGCAGAGACCCAGTACTTC.

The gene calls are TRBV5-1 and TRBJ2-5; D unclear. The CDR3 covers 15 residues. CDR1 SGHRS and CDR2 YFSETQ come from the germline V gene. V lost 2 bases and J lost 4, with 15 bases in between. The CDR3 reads CASSLTDPARETQYF. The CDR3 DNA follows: TGCGCCAGCAGCTTAACTGACCCCGCCCGAGAGACCCAGTACTTC.

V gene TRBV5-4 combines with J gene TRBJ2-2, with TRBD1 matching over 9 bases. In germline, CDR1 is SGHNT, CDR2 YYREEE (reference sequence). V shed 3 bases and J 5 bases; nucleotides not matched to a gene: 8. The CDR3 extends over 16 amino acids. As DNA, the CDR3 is TGTGCCAGCAGCTCAACAGGGGGCGCTATGACCGGGGAGCTGTTTTTT. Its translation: CASSSTGGAMTGELFF.

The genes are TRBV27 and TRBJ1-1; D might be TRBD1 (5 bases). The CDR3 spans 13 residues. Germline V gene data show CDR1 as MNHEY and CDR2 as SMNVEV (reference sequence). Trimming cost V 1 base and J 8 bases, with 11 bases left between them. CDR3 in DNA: TGTGCCAGCAGTTTATGGGGGGGTTCCGAAGCTTTCTTT. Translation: CASSLWGGSEAFF.

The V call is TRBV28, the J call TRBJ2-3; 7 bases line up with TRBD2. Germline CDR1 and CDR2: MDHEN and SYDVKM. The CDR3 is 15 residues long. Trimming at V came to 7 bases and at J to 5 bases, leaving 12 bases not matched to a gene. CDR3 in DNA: TGTGCCAGCACTTCCCGCCCGACTAGCCTAGATACGCAGTATTTT. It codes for CASTSRPTSLDTQYF.

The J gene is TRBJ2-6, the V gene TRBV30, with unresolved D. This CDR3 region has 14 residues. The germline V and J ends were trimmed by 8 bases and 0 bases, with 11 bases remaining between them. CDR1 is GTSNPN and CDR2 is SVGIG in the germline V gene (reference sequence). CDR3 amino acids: CARARLSGANVLTF. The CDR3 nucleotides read TGTGCCCGAGCGAGACTCTCTGGGGCCAACGTCCTGACTTTC. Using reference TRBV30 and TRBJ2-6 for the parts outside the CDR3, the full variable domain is SQTIHQWPATLVQPVGSPLSLECTVEGTSNPNLYWYRQAAGRGLQLLFYSVGIGQISSEVPQNLSASRPQDRQFILSSKKLLLSDSGFYLCARARLSGANVLTFGAGSRLTVL.

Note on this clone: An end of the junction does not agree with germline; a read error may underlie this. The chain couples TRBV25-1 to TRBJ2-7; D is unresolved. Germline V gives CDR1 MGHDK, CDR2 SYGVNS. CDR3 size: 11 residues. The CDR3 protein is CVSSERNEQYF. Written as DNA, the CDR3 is TGTGTCAGCAGTGAAAGAAACGAGCAGTACTTC.

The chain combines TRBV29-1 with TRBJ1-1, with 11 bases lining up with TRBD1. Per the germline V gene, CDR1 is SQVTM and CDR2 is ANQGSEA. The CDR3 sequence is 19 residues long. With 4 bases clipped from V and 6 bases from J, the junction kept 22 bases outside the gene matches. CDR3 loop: CSVVWRLPGQGAQYPEAFF. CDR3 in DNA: TGCAGCGTTGTCTGGCGCTTACCAGGACAGGGGGCGCAGTACCCTGAAGCTTTCTTT.

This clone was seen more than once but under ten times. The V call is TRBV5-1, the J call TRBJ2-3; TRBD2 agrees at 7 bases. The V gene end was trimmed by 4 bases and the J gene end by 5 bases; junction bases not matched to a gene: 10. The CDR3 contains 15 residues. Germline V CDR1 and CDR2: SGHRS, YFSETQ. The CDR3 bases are TGCGCCAGCAGCCTCAGCGGGGCTGGGGAAGATACGCAGTATTTT. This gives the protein CASSLSGAGEDTQYF.

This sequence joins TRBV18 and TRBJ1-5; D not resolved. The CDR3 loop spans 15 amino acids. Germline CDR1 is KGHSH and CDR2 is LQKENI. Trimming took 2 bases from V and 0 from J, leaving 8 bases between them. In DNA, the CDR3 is TGTGCCAGCTCACCAAGGGATTATAGCAATCAGCCCCAGCATTTT. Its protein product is CASSPRDYSNQPQHF. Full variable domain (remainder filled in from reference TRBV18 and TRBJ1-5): NAGVMQNPRHLVRRRGQEARLRCSPMKGHSHVYWYRQLPEEGLKFMVYLQKENIIDESGMPKERFSAEFPKEGPSILRIQQVVRGDSAAYFCASSPRDYSNQPQHFGDGTRLSIL.

The CDR3 loop reads CASSLWTGVNTEAFF. In DNA, the CDR3 is TGTGCCAGCAGCTTGTGGACAGGCGTGAACACTGAAGCTTTCTTT. J is TRBJ1-1 and V is TRBV7-6, with 7 bases fitting TRBD1. Germline V lookup: CDR1 SGHVS, CDR2 FNYEAQ. The CDR3 length is 15 residues. J lost 0 bases, V lost 3 bases, and 4 bases had no gene match.

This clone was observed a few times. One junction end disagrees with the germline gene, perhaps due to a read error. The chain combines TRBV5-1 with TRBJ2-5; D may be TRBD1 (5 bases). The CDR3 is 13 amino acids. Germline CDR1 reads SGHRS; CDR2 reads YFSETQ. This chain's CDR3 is CASKKDNQETQYF. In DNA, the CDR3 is TGCGCCAGCAAAAAGGACAACCAGGAGACCCAGTACTTC.

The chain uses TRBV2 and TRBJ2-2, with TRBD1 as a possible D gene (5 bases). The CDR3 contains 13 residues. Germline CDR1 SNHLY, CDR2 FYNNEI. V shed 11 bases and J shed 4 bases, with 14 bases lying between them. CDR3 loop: CAGATRGTGELFF. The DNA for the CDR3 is TGTGCCGGGGCGACACGCGGCACCGGGGAGCTGTTTTTT. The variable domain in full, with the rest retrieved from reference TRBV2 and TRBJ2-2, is EPEVTQTPSHQVTQMGQEVILRCVPISNHLYFYWYRQILGQKVEFLVSFYNNEISEKSEIFDDQFSVERPDGSNFTLKIRSTKLEDSAMYFCAGATRGTGELFFGEGSRLTVL.

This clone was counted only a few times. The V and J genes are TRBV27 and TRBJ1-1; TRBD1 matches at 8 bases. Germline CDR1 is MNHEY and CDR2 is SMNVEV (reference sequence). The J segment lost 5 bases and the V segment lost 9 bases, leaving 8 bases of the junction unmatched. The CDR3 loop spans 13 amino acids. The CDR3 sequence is CASRQGRMTEAFF. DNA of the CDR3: TGTGCCAGTCGACAGGGGAGGATGACTGAAGCTTTCTTT.

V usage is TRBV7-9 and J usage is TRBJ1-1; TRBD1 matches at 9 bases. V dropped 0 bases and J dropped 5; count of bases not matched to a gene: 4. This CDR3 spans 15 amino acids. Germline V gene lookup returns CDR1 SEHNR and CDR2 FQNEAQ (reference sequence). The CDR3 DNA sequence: TGTGCCAGCAGCTTAGCCGTCGGACAGGGGACTGAAGCTTTCTTT. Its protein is CASSLAVGQGTEAFF.

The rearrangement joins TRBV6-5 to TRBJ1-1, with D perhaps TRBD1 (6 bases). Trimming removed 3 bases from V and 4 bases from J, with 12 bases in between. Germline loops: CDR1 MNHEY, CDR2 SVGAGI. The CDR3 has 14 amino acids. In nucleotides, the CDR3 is TGTGCCAGCAGTTATGGGGGGGGCGGCACTGAAGCTTTCTTT. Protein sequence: CASSYGGGGTEAFF.

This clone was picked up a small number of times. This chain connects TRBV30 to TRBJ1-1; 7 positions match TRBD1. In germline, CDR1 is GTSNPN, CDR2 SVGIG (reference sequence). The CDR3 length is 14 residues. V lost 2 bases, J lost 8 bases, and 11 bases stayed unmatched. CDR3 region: CAWSPSIGQAEAFF. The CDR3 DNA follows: TGTGCCTGGAGTCCATCGATCGGACAGGCAGAAGCTTTCTTT.

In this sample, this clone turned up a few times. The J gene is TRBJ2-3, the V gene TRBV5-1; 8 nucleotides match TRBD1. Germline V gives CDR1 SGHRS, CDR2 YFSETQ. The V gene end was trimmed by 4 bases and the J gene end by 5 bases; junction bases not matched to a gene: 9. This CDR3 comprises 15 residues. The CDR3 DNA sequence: TGCGCCAGCAGCATTGGCGGACAGGGTGGAGATACGCAGTATTTT. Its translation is CASSIGGQGGDTQYF.

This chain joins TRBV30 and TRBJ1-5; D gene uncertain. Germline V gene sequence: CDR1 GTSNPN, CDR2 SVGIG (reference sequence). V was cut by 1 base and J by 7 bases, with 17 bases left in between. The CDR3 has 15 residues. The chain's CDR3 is CAWSGGPLARQPQHF. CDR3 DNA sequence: TGTGCCTGGAGTGGCGGGCCCCTCGCCAGACAGCCCCAGCATTTT.

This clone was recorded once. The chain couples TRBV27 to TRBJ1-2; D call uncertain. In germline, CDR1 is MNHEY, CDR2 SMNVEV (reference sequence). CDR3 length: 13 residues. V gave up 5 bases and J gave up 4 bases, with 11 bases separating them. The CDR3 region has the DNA TGTGCCAGCAGTCCCCCGGGAGTCTATGGCTACACCTTC. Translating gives CASSPPGVYGYTF.

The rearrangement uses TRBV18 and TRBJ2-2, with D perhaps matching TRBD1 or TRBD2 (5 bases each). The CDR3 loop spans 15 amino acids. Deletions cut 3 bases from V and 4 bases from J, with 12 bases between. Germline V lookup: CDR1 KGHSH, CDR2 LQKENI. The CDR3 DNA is TGTGCCAGCTCACCGGGACGTCGATCCACCGGGGAGCTGTTTTTT. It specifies CASSPGRRSTGELFF.